This T cell receptor (beta chain) was captured in a study of type 1 regulatory T cells. Study background: T-allo10 is a Tr1-enriched, alloantigen-specific CD4 T cell product made in vitro. The study's findings and limits: Compared with non-Tr1 cells, Tr1 cells showed a narrower TCR repertoire.

The germline V and J ends were trimmed by 10 bases and 8 bases, with 33 bases remaining between them. The CDR3 covers 18 residues. Germline CDR1 and CDR2: MNHNS and SASEGT. MiXCR, run by TCRdb on the reads, gives a single entry per CDR3 protein. In the table there are tens of thousands of distinct CDR3 sequences, around 20% of which are singletons. In regard to this clonotype: Its specificity is unknown.

The sample consisted of cultured type 1 regulatory T (Tr1) cells, either the whole culture or a sorted fraction (not recorded which). This clonotype originated in a human donor in good health. The J gene is TRBJ2-1, the V gene TRBV6-1; TRBD2 is a possible D gene (6 bases). The CDR3 spells CAIITRRGSGSSFDEQFF. As DNA, the CDR3 is TGTGCCATCATAACAAGACGGGGGTCGGGATCGAGTTTTGATGAGCAGTTCTTC.